This T cell receptor beta chain was captured in a study of T cells expressing NK-cell markers. In the study overall: Sorted CD3+CD56-NKG2C+, CD3+CD56+NKG2C+ and CD3+CD56+NKG2C- T cells supplied the TCR beta repertoires.

In germline, CDR1 is KGHSH, CDR2 LQKENI. The CDR3 runs 16 residues. One entry per CDR3 protein, without DNA, is what TCRdb gives after re-calling the 5' RACE reads. Recorded for this sample: about 180,000 distinct CDR3 sequences. Material: blood T cells: a sorted CD56 or NKG2C T cell subset, CD4+ or CD8+ T cells, or bulk PBMC T cells (not recorded which). This chain connects TRBV18 to TRBJ2-5; TCRdb names TRBD1, which stays unverified in the absence of DNA. The clonotype comes from a man aged 18-75 years in good health. This CDR3 reads CASSPKGGAKQETQYF.